This T cell receptor (beta chain) was retrieved from a study of blood T cell repertoires in COVID-19. V gave up 3 bases and J gave up 6 bases; unmatched junction bases: 3. CDR3 size: 14 residues. Germline CDR1 reads KGHDR; CDR2 reads SFDVKD. This clone was found once. Original processing methods: Quantification of nucleated cells was approximated via reference gene primer amplification. Repertoires were generated with immunoSEQ multiplex PCR, while TCRdb's copy carries only in-frame clones and drops some. The D gene and trimming were derived from the DNA, and the V and J assignments and clone size from that table. This table holds tens of thousands of clones, 83% found once.

The chain carries TRBV24-1 and TRBJ2-7; 11 bases align to TRBD1. Sequences were obtained from peripheral blood. The TCR comes from a man older than 75 with acute or convalescent COVID-19. The CDR3 here is CATSDEGQGGEQYF. The CDR3 nucleotides read TGTGCCACCAGTGATGAGGGACAGGGGGGCGAGCAGTACTTC.